The 32 T cell receptor beta chains in this list originate from one sample, sequenced in a study of Graves' ophthalmopathy and Graves' hyperthyroidism. TCR beta CDR3 amplification used RNA transcripts. RT-PCR with HTBI primers came first, then second-round multiplex PCR. MiXCR was run by TCRdb on the multiplex PCR reads, yielding one entry per CDR3 protein. Of hundreds of thousands of distinct CDR3 sequences detected, over 20% appear once; the ten largest clones hold approximately 7%. The sample was peripheral blood. The source of these receptors is a woman aged 18 to 35 with stable Graves' hyperthyroidism. Some clones in this sample may be carry-over from other donors' samples.

This clonotype was recorded a few times. This sequence may be a read error, since a much larger clone differs from it by one base. The rearrangement joins TRBV29-1 to TRBJ1-1; D may be TRBD1 (5 bases). The CDR3 consists of 12 residues. Germline CDR1 reads SQVTM; CDR2 reads ANQGSEA. In DNA form, the CDR3 reads TGCAGCGGTGGGACGGCGAACACTGAAGCTTGCTTT. This gives the protein CSGGTANTEACF.

As concerns this clonotype: A read error may explain this, as a much larger clone is one base away. The CDR3 end shows no conserved phenylalanine or tryptophan, and so a read error is likely. The rearrangement uses TRBV4-1 and TRBJ2-5, with D possibly TRBD2 on 6 matching bases. Germline V gene lookup returns CDR1 MGHRA and CDR2 YSYEKL. V gave up 1 base and J gave up 5 bases, with 14 bases separating them. The CDR3 runs 15 residues. The CDR3 sequence is CASSQVLPGGETQYV. CDR3 nucleotide sequence: TGCGCCAGCAGCCAAGTTCTCCCTGGGGGGGAGACCCAGTACGTC.

This clonotype appeared many times. The chain joins TRBV20-1 to TRBJ2-7; D is unclear. V was shortened by 6 bases and J by 2 bases, with 17 bases between the two germline ends. Germline V gene lookup returns CDR1 DFQATT and CDR2 SNEGSKA (reference sequence). There are 14 residues in the CDR3. Here the CDR3 DNA reads TGCAGTGCCACGGATTACGAAGGTCCCTACGAGCAGTACTTC. Translating it yields CSATDYEGPYEQYF.

This chain links TRBV4-3 with TRBJ1-2; D not resolved. With 2 bases removed from V and 2 bases from J, the gap between germline ends came to 12 bases. Germline V CDR1 and CDR2: LGHNA, YSLEER. The CDR3 is 15 residues long. DNA for the CDR3: TGCGCCAGCAGCCAATGGCGAGATCTAAACTATGGCTACACCTTC. This codes for CASSQWRDLNYGYTF.

This clonotype was recorded many times. The genes are TRBV30 and TRBJ1-2, with TRBD1 matching over 11 bases. Germline CDR1 GTSNPN, CDR2 SVGIG (reference sequence). CDR3 length: 13 amino acids. V dropped 4 bases and J dropped 8; count of bases not matched to a gene: 6. Written as DNA, the CDR3 is TGTGCCTGGAATCCGGACAGGGGGCACGGCTACACCTTC. Translating gives CAWNPDRGHGYTF.

The V gene is TRBV28, the J gene TRBJ2-7, with TRBD1 identical over 8 bases. Germline V gives CDR1 MDHEN, CDR2 SYDVKM. This CDR3 is built from 15 residues. V lost 6 bases and J lost 2; bases outside the gene matches: 9. The chain's CDR3 is CASRRQGSAPYEQYF. For the CDR3, the DNA is TGTGCCAGCAGACGACAGGGGAGCGCCCCCTACGAGCAGTACTTC.

The sample holds many counts of this clonotype. The chain uses TRBV2 and TRBJ1-5, with D unclear. Trimming took 4 bases from V and 0 from J, leaving 7 bases between them. The CDR3 sequence is 14 residues long. The germline CDR1 and CDR2 sequences are SNHLY and FYNNEI. The CDR3 region is CASSVANSNQPQHF. CDR3 bases: TGTGCCAGCAGTGTCGCGAATAGCAATCAGCCCCAGCATTTT.

This chain uses TRBV5-6 with TRBJ1-2; 7 nucleotides match TRBD1. The CDR3 contains 14 residues. CDR1 is SGHDT, CDR2 YYEEEE, per germline. V lost 3 bases and J lost 6; bases outside the gene matches: 8. CDR3 nucleotide sequence: TGTGCCAGCAGCTGGGTGGGCACAGGGGATGGCTACACCTTC. This sequence encodes CASSWVGTGDGYTF.

The chain joins TRBV6-1 to TRBJ2-5, with D possibly TRBD1 on 6 matching bases. The germline V gene has CDR1 MNHNS and CDR2 SASEGT. With 8 bases removed from V and 13 bases from J, the gap between germline ends came to 17 bases. The CDR3 sequence is 11 residues long. The CDR3 nucleotides read TGTGCCAGCGGGGGCCAGTTGTCGGGGTACTTC. This gives the protein CASGGQLSGYF.

This clonotype was observed at least ten times. V is TRBV20-1 and J is TRBJ1-1, with 7 bases fitting TRBD1. The CDR3 is 16 residues long. The trim removed 1 base at V and 5 bases at J, leaving 13 bases unmatched. Germline V CDR1 and CDR2: DFQATT, SNEGSKA (reference sequence). CDR3 sequence: CSARGTLQGGWTEAFF. Here the CDR3 DNA reads TGCAGTGCTAGAGGGACCCTTCAGGGGGGGTGGACTGAAGCTTTCTTT.

This clonotype was detected many times. The chain links TRBV6-1 to TRBJ2-7, with a tentative D call TRBD1 (6 bases). The V gene lost 10 bases and the J gene lost 3 bases, with 16 bases spanning the gap. The CDR3 has 13 amino acids. Germline V gene sequence: CDR1 MNHNS, CDR2 SASEGT. CDR3 bases: TGTGCCACCAAAAGAACGACAGGCTACGAGCAGTACTTC. It specifies CATKRTTGYEQYF.

The chain carries TRBV20-1 and TRBJ2-2; D possibly matches TRBD1 or TRBD2 (5 bases each). The germline CDR1 and CDR2 sequences are DFQATT and SNEGSKA (reference sequence). This CDR3 is 15 amino acids long. V gave up 5 bases and J gave up 1 base, with 14 bases separating them. CDR3 DNA: TGCAGTGCTCCTTCTCTGAGGGGGAACACCGGGGAGCTGTTTTTT. It yields the protein CSAPSLRGNTGELFF.

This clonotype was seen only a few times. The genes are TRBV6-1 and TRBJ1-1, with D possibly TRBD1 on 5 matching bases. The CDR3 loop spans 13 amino acids. Germline V gene data show CDR1 as MNHNS and CDR2 as SASEGT. Deletions cut 7 bases from V and 5 bases from J, with 14 bases between. CDR3 loop: CASNVWEGTEAFF. The DNA of the CDR3 is TGTGCCAGCAACGTCTGGGAGGGGACTGAAGCTTTCTTT.

Ten or more counts support this clonotype. The chain uses TRBV20-1 and TRBJ2-7; TRBD1 or TRBD2 may be the D gene (5 bases each). This CDR3 has 15 residues. Trimming cost V 6 bases and J 3 bases, with 21 bases left between them. CDR1 and CDR2 (germline): DFQATT, SNEGSKA (reference sequence). CDR3 bases: TGCAGTGCCAACGTCCGAGGGGCGCCGGTCTACGAGCAGTACTTC. Its protein product is CSANVRGAPVYEQYF.

The table lists this clonotype with many counts. The rearrangement links TRBV20-1 to TRBJ2-7; 8 bases are shared with TRBD1. The CDR3 covers 14 residues. Trimming cost V 5 bases and J 0 bases; bases outside gene matches: 6. Germline-derived CDR1 and CDR2 are DFQATT and SNEGSKA (reference sequence). The CDR3: CSAPYRGASYEQYF. DNA of the CDR3: TGCAGTGCTCCTTACAGGGGGGCCTCCTACGAGCAGTACTTC.

The rearrangement joins TRBV20-1 to TRBJ2-3; 9 bases map to TRBD2. This CDR3 spans 17 amino acids. The ends lost 3 bases at V and 0 bases at J; junction bases unmatched: 10. Germline loops: CDR1 DFQATT, CDR2 SNEGSKA (reference sequence). The CDR3 region is CSARWETSGPSTDTQYF. CDR3 nucleotide sequence: TGCAGTGCTAGGTGGGAGACTAGCGGACCTAGCACAGATACGCAGTATTTT.

At least ten counts were recorded for this clonotype. The V and J genes are TRBV28 and TRBJ1-1, with D possibly matching TRBD1 (6 bases). Germline-derived CDR1 and CDR2 are MDHEN and SYDVKM. This CDR3 spans 12 amino acids. V was clipped by 10 bases and J by 4 bases, with 13 bases between them. As DNA, the CDR3 is TGTGCCACTCACCGGGACATCACTGAAGCTTTCTTT. Its translation: CATHRDITEAFF.

This clonotype showed up many times. This rearrangement joins TRBV6-5 to TRBJ2-2; TRBD1 might be the D (5 bases). CDR3 length: 14 residues. Trimming left V 2 bases short and J 4 bases short, with 8 bases between. Looked up from germline, CDR1 is MNHEY and CDR2 is SVGAGI. The CDR3 reads CASSYKGATGELFF. The CDR3 nucleotides are TGTGCCAGCAGTTACAAAGGGGCCACCGGGGAGCTGTTTTTT.

This chain joins TRBV15 and TRBJ1-1, with TRBD1 identical over 9 bases. The CDR3 consists of 17 residues. Germline V CDR1 and CDR2: LNHNV, YYDKDF (reference sequence). Trimming at V came to 5 bases and at J to 1 base, leaving 11 bases not matched to a gene. CDR3: CATSARPGQGTNTEAFF. The CDR3 nucleotides read TGTGCCACCAGCGCCCGACCGGGACAGGGTACGAACACTGAAGCTTTCTTT.

The rearrangement links TRBV6-1 to TRBJ2-5; D gene ambiguous. The CDR3 totals 14 residues. Germline CDR1 and CDR2: MNHNS and SASEGT. V shed 7 bases and J shed 1 base, with 13 bases lying between them. This CDR3 is CASKVQPSQETQYF. The DNA of the CDR3 is TGTGCCAGCAAAGTACAGCCATCCCAAGAGACCCAGTACTTC.

A note on this clonotype: A read error is likely, as this CDR3 ends without the conserved phenylalanine or tryptophan. This sequence joins TRBV20-1 and TRBJ1-2; D is unresolved. This CDR3 comprises 13 residues. V was trimmed by 1 base and J by 0 bases, leaving 6 bases between them. Germline V CDR1 and CDR2: DFQATT, SNEGSKA (reference sequence). The CDR3 loop reads CSARVQTNYGYTV. In nucleotides, the CDR3 is TGCAGTGCTAGAGTGCAGACTAACTATGGCTACACCGTC.

Only a few counts were recorded for this clonotype. This rearrangement joins TRBV25-1 to TRBJ1-1; D gene unclear. The CDR3 is 14 residues long. Germline CDR1 is MGHDK and CDR2 is SYGVNS. The germline V and J ends were trimmed by 0 bases and 1 base, with 6 bases remaining between them. The CDR3 sequence: CASSEYDPNTEAFF. CDR3 bases: TGTGCCAGCAGTGAATATGATCCGAACACTGAAGCTTTCTTT.

This clonotype was picked up many times. The chain uses TRBV11-2 and TRBJ2-2; D not certain. CDR3 size: 13 residues. V lost 1 base and J 7 bases, leaving 7 bases between the germline ends. Germline lookup yields CDR1 SGHAT and CDR2 FQNNGV. This CDR3 reads CASSLGQYGELFF. The CDR3 DNA is TGTGCCAGCAGCTTAGGGCAGTACGGGGAGCTGTTTTTT.

This clonotype was counted at least ten times. The chain couples TRBV11-2 to TRBJ1-1; D unclear. Germline V lookup: CDR1 SGHAT, CDR2 FQNNGV. With 4 bases removed from V and 8 bases from J, the gap between germline ends came to 8 bases. The CDR3 contains 11 residues. The CDR3: CASSSGREAFF. The CDR3, as DNA: TGTGCCAGCAGCTCCGGAAGGGAAGCTTTCTTT.

This clonotype was counted ten times or more. The chain uses TRBV6-5 and TRBJ2-7, with a weak D call TRBD1 (6 bases). The germline V gene encodes CDR1 MNHEY and CDR2 SVGAGI. V was cut by 0 bases and J by 5 bases, with 11 bases left in between. This CDR3 is 14 amino acids long. This chain's CDR3 is CASSYSHRDDEQYF. The CDR3 bases are TGTGCCAGCAGTTACTCCCACAGGGACGACGAGCAGTACTTC.

This clonotype has a handful of counts. The rearrangement joins TRBV29-1 to TRBJ2-7, with D perhaps being TRBD1 or TRBD2 (6 bases each). The CDR3 contains 12 residues. The V end lost 4 bases, the J end lost 6 bases, and 13 bases lay between the germline ends. Germline V lookup: CDR1 SQVTM, CDR2 ANQGSEA. CDR3 in amino acids: CSVAGAVGEQYF. Here the CDR3 DNA reads TGCAGCGTTGCGGGGGCAGTCGGCGAGCAGTACTTC.

This clonotype showed up many times. The chain couples TRBV4-2 to TRBJ1-2; a weak D match, TRBD1 (6 bases). Germline loops: CDR1 LGHNA, CDR2 YNFKEQ. This CDR3 has 16 residues. The V end lost 0 bases, the J end lost 4 bases, and 15 bases lay between the germline ends. The CDR3 reads CASSQESRGAGYGYTF. The CDR3 nucleotides are TGTGCCAGCAGCCAAGAAAGTCGGGGGGCAGGCTATGGCTACACCTTC.

This clonotype was detected a few times. V and J are TRBV5-1 and TRBJ2-5; D is perhaps TRBD1 or TRBD2 (5 bases each). The germline CDR1 and CDR2 sequences are SGHRS and YFSETQ. The V gene lost 2 bases and the J gene lost 0 bases, with 11 bases spanning the gap. This CDR3 spans 15 amino acids. Written as DNA, the CDR3 is TGCGCCAGCAGCTTCAGGGACCCGTACCAAGAGACCCAGTACTTC. This codes for CASSFRDPYQETQYF.

The V call is TRBV29-1, the J call TRBJ1-2, with 8 bases fitting TRBD1. Germline CDR1 SQVTM, CDR2 ANQGSEA. The CDR3 consists of 13 residues. Trimming at V came to 6 bases and at J to 3 bases, leaving 6 bases not matched to a gene. In nucleotides, the CDR3 is TGCAGCGTCCGGACAGGGTTTGACTATGGCTACACCTTC. Its translation: CSVRTGFDYGYTF.

This chain links TRBV20-1 with TRBJ2-7; D remains ambiguous. The CDR3 has 14 amino acids. Trimming shortened V by 6 bases and J by 1 base, and 16 bases separated the two germline ends. The germline V gene has CDR1 DFQATT and CDR2 SNEGSKA (reference sequence). CDR3 nucleotide sequence: TGCAGTGCCAATCCCCTGGCTGGATCCTACGAGCAGTACTTC. This gives the protein CSANPLAGSYEQYF.

V gene TRBV30 combines with J gene TRBJ1-2; 7 positions agree with TRBD1. Unmatched junction bases numbered 8, after V lost 0 bases and J lost 13 bases. This CDR3 comprises 12 residues. The germline gives CDR1 GTSNPN, CDR2 SVGIG (reference sequence). The CDR3 loop reads CAWSVGPQGSTF. The CDR3 coding sequence is TGTGCCTGGAGTGTAGGTCCACAGGGGAGCACCTTC.

This clonotype was found many times. The J gene is TRBJ1-5, the V gene TRBV7-8, with D unresolved. Germline CDR1 and CDR2: SGHVS and FQNEAQ. The CDR3 has 14 amino acids. Trimming left V 4 bases short and J 0 bases short, with 7 bases between. Written as DNA, the CDR3 is TGTGCCAGCAGCTACCCGGATAGCAATCAGCCCCAGCATTTT. It is translated as CASSYPDSNQPQHF.